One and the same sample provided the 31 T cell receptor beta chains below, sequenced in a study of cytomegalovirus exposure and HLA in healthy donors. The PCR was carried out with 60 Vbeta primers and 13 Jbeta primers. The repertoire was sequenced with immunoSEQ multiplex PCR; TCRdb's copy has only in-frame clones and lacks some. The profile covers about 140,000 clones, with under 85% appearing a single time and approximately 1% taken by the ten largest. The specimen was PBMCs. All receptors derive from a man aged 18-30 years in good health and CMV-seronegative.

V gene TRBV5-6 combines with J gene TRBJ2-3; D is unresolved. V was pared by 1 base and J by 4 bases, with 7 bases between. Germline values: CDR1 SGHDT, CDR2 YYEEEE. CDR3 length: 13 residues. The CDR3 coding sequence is TGTGCCAGCAGCTTGCCCGTCCCAGATACGCAGTATTTT. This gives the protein CASSLPVPDTQYF.

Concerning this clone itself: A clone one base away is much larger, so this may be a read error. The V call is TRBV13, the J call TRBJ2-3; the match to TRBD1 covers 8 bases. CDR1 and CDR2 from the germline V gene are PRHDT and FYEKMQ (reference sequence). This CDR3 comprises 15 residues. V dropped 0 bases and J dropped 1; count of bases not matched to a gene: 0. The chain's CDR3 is CASSLGTGGTDTQYF. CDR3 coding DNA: TGTGCCAGCAGCTTAGGGACAGGGGGCACAGATACGCAGTATTTT. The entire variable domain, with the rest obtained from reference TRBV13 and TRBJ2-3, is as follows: AAGVIQSPRHLIKEKRETATLKCYPIPRHDTVYWYQQGPGQDPQFLISFYEKMQSDKGSIPDRFSAQQFSDYHSELNMSSLELGDSALYFCASSLGTGGTDTQYFGPGTRLTVL.

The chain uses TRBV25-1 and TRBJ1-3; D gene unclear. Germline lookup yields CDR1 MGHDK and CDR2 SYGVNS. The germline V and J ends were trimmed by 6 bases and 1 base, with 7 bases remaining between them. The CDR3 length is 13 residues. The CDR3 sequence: CASSRYSGNTIYF. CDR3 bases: TGTGCCAGCAGCCGGTATTCTGGAAACACCATATATTTT. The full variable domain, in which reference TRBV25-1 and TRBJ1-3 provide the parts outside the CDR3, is EADIYQTPRYLVIGTGKKITLECSQTMGHDKMYWYQQDPGMELHLIHYSYGVNSTEKGDLSSESTVSRIRTEHFPLTLESARPSHTSQYLCASSRYSGNTIYFGEGSWLTVV.

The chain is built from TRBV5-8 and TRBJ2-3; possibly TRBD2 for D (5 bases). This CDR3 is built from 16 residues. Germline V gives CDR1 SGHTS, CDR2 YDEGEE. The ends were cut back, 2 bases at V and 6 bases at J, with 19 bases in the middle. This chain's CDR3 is CASSFRSGGLVDTQYF. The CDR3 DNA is TGTGCCAGCAGCTTCCGCTCCGGAGGTTTGGTGGATACGCAGTATTTT.

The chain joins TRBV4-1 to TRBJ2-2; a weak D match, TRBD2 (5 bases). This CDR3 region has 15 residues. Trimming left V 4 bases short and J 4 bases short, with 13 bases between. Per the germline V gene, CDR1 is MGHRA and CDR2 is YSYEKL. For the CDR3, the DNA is TGCGCCAGCAGCCCGAGGGAGCTGGGCACCGGGGAGCTGTTTTTT. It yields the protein CASSPRELGTGELFF.

The CDR3 spells CASSQETGPTYGYTF. The DNA for the CDR3 is TGCGCCAGCAGCCAAGAAACAGGCCCTACCTATGGCTACACCTTC. The rearrangement uses TRBV4-3 and TRBJ1-2; TRBD1 might be the D (5 bases). In germline, CDR1 is LGHNA, CDR2 YSLEER. The CDR3 runs to 15 residues. The V and J ends lost 0 bases and 4 bases respectively, with 12 bases between them.

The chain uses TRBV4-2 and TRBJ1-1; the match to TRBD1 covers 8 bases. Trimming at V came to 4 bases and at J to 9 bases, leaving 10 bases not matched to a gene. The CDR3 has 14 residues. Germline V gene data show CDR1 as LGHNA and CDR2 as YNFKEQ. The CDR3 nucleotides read TGTGCCAGCAGCCGCGAATCGGACAGGGCAAAAGCTTTCTTT. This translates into CASSRESDRAKAFF.

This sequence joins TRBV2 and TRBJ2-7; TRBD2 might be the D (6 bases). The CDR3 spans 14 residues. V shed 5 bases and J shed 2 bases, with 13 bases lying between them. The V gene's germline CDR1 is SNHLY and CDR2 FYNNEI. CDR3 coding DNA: TGTGCCAGCAGTTTGACTAGGCTCCCCTACGAGCAGTACTTC. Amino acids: CASSLTRLPYEQYF. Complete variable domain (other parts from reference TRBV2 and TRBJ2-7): EPEVTQTPSHQVTQMGQEVILRCVPISNHLYFYWYRQILGQKVEFLVSFYNNEISEKSEIFDDQFSVERPDGSNFTLKIRSTKLEDSAMYFCASSLTRLPYEQYFGPGTRLTVT.

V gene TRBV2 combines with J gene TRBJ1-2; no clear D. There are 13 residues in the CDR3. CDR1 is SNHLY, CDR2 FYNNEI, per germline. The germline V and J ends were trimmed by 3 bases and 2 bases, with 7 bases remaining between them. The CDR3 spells CASSDTENYGYTF. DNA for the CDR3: TGTGCCAGCAGTGACACAGAAAACTATGGCTACACCTTC.

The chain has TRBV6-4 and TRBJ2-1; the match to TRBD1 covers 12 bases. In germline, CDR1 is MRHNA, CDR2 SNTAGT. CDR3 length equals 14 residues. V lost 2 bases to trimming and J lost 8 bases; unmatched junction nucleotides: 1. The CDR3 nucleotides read TGTGCCAGCAGTGACGGGACAGGGGGCGATGAGCAGTTCTTC. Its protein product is CASSDGTGGDEQFF.

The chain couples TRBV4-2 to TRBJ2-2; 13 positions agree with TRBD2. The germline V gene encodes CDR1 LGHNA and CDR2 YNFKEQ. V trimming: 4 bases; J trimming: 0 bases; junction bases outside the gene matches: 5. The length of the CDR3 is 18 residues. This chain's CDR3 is CASSPWTSGGANTGELFF. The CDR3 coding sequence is TGTGCCAGCAGCCCCTGGACTAGCGGGGGAGCGAACACCGGGGAGCTGTTTTTT.

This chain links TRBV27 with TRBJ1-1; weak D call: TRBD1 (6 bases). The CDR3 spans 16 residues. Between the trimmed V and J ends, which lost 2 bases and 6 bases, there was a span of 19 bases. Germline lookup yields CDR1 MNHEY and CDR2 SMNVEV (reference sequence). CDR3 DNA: TGTGCCAGCAGTTTACTTTCCGGGACGGGGGGCTCTGAAGCTTTCTTT. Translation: CASSLLSGTGGSEAFF.

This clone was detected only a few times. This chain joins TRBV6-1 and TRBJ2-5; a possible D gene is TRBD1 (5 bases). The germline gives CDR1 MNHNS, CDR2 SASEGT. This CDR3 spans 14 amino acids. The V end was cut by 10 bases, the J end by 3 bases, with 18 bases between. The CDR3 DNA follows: TGTGCCACTAACCCCGTAGGACAAGAAGAGACCCAGTACTTC. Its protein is CATNPVGQEETQYF.

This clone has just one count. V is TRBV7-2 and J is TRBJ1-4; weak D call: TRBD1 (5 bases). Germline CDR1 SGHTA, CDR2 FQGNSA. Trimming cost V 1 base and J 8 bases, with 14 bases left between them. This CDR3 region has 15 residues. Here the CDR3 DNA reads TGTGCCAGCAGCTTAGACAGGACAATTCGAGAAAAACTGTTTTTT. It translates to CASSLDRTIREKLFF. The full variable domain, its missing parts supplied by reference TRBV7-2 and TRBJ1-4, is GAGVSQSPSNKVTEKGKDVELRCDPISGHTALYWYRQSLGQGLEFLIYFQGNSAPDKSGLPSDRFSAERTGGSVSTLTIQRTQQEDSAVYLCASSLDRTIREKLFFGSGTQLSVL.

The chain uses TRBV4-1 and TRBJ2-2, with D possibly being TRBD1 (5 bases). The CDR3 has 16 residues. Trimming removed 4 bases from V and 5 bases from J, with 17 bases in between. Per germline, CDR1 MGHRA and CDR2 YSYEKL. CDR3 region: CASSLLSQGPTGELFF. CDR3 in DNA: TGCGCCAGCAGCCTCCTATCGCAGGGTCCAACCGGGGAGCTGTTTTTT.

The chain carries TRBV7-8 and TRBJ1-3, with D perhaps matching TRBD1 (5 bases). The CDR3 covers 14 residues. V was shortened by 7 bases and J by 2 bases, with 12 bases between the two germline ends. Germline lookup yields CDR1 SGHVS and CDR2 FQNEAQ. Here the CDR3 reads CASTRGIPGNTIYF. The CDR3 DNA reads TGTGCCAGCACTAGGGGAATTCCTGGAAACACCATATATTTT.

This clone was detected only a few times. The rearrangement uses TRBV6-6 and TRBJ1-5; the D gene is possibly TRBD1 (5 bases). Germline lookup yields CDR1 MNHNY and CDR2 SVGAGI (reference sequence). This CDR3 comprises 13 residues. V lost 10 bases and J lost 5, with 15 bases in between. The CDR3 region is CATNGQGDQPQHF. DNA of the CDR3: TGTGCCACAAACGGGCAGGGCGATCAGCCCCAGCATTTT.

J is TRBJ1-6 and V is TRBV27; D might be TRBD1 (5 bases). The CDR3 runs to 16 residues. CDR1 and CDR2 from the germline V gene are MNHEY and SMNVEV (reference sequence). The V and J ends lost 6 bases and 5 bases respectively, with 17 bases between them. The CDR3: CASSPYGGSHNSPLHF. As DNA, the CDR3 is TGTGCCAGCAGCCCCTACGGGGGTTCCCATAATTCACCCCTCCACTTT.

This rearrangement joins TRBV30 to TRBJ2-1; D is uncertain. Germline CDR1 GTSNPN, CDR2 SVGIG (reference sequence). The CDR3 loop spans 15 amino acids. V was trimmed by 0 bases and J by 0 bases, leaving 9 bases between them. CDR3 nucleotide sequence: TGTGCCTGGAGTGTGACATCCGTCTCCTACAATGAGCAGTTCTTC. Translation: CAWSVTSVSYNEQFF.

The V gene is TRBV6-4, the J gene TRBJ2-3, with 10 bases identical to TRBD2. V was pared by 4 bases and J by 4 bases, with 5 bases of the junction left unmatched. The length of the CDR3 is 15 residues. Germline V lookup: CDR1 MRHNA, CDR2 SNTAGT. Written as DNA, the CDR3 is TGTGCCAGCAGTGTGATAGCGGGGGGTTCAGATACGCAGTATTTT. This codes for CASSVIAGGSDTQYF.

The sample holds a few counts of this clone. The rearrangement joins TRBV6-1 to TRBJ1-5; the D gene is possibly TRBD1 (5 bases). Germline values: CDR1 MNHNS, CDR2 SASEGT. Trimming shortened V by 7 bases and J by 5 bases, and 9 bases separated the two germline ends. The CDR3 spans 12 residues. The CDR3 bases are TGTGCCAGCACCCTAGGGGATCAGCCCCAGCATTTT. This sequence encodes CASTLGDQPQHF.

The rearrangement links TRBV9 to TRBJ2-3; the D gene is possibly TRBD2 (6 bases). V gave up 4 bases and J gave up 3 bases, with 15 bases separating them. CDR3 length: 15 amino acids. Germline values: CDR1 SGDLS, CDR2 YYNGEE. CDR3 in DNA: TGTGCCAGCAGCCCTCGGGGGATGGGAACAGATACGCAGTATTTT. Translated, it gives CASSPRGMGTDTQYF.

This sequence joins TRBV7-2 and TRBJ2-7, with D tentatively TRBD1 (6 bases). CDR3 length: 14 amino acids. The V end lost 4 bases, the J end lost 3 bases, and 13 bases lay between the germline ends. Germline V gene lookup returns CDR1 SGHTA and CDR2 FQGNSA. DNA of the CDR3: TGTGCCAGCAGCTCTCCAGGGGTTTTCTACGAGCAGTACTTC. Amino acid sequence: CASSSPGVFYEQYF.

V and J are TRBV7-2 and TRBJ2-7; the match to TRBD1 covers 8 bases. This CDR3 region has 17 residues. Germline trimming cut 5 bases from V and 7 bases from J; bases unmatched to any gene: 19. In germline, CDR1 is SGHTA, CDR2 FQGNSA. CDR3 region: CASSLLRRTGPVREQYF. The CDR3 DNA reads TGTGCCAGCAGCCTCCTTCGCCGGACAGGGCCGGTGAGGGAGCAGTACTTC.

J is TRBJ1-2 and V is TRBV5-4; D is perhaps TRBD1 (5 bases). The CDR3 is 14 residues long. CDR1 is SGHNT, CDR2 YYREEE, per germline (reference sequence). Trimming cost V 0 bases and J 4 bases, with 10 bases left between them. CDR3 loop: CASSLEGRGYGYTF. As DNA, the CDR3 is TGTGCCAGCAGCTTGGAGGGGCGAGGCTATGGCTACACCTTC.

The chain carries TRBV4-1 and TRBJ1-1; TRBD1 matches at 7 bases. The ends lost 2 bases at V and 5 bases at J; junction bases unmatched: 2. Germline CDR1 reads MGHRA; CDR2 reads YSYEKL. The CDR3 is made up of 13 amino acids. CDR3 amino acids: CASSQNRGTEAFF. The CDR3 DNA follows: TGCGCCAGCAGCCAAAACAGGGGAACTGAAGCTTTCTTT.

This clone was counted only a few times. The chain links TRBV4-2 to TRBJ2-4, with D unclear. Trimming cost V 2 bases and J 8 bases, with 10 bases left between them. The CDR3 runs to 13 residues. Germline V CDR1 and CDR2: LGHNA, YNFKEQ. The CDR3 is CASSQSGLDIQYF. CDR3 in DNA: TGTGCCAGCAGCCAATCGGGTCTTGACATTCAGTACTTC.

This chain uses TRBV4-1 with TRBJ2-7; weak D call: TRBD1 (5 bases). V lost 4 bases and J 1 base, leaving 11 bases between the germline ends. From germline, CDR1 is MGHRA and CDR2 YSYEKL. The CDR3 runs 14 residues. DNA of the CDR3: TGCGCCAGCAGCCCCCGACAGCCTTCCTACGAGCAGTACTTC. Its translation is CASSPRQPSYEQYF.

Here the CDR3 reads CASSALGQGYGYTF. The CDR3 DNA follows: TGTGCCAGCAGCGCCCTCGGACAGGGCTATGGCTACACCTTC. The chain uses TRBV9 and TRBJ1-2, with TRBD1 matching over 8 bases. J was trimmed by 4 bases and V by 3 bases; bases with no gene match: 5. The germline gives CDR1 SGDLS, CDR2 YYNGEE. The CDR3 loop spans 14 amino acids.

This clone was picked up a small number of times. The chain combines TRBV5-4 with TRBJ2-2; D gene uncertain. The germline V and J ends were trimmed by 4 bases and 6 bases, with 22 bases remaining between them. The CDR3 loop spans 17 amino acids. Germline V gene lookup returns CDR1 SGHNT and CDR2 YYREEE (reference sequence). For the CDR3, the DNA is TGTGCCAGCAGCCCGAGGTCCGGTTCTCCTTACTCCGGGGAGCTGTTTTTT. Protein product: CASSPRSGSPYSGELFF.

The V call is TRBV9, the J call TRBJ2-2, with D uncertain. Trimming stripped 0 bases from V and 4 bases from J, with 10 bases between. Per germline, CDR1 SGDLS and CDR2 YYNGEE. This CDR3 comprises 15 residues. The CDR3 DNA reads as TGTGCCAGCAGCGTAGGGGCAGGAAGCACCGGGGAGCTGTTTTTT. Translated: CASSVGAGSTGELFF.